A single sample gave rise to the 21 T cell receptor beta chains below, sequenced in a study of T cells after yellow fever vaccination. Each CDR3 protein is one row after TCRdb ran MiXCR on the 5' RACE reads. The sample lists 500,000 to 650,000 distinct CDR3 sequences, 13% occurring once. The source material was PBMCs, sampled on the day of the yellow fever booster vaccination. These receptors all come from a man in his thirties or forties who received the YFV17D yellow fever vaccine.

The chain carries TRBV2 and TRBJ1-6, with a tentative D call TRBD1 (5 bases). CDR1 and CDR2 from the germline V gene are SNHLY and FYNNEI. The CDR3 has 15 residues. V dropped 6 bases and J dropped 7 bases, with 16 bases sitting between them. The CDR3 loop reads CASSGMGLVNSPLHF. CDR3 coding DNA: TGTGCCAGCAGCGGGATGGGACTTGTGAATTCACCCCTCCACTTT.

A note on this clonotype: Because it lacks the conserved phenylalanine or tryptophan at the end, this CDR3 is likely a read error. It is unclear where the CDR3 begins or ends on the DNA, so no DNA is shown, and the CDR3 is as TCRdb lists it. The chain recombines TRBV7-8 with TRBJ2-1; the table's D call, TRBD2, has no DNA check behind it. Inclusive of both ends, the CDR3 amounts to 13 amino acids. The V gene's germline CDR1 is SGHVS and CDR2 FQNEAQ. CDR3 sequence: CASSFNPGTSPVI.

V is TRBV7-8 and J is TRBJ2-1, with 8 nucleotides matching TRBD1. V lost 5 bases and J lost 6; bases outside the gene matches: 3. CDR3 length: 13 residues. Looked up from germline, CDR1 is SGHVS and CDR2 is FQNEAQ. The CDR3 sequence: CASSGGQANEQFF. In DNA form, the CDR3 reads TGTGCCAGCAGCGGGGGACAGGCCAATGAGCAGTTCTTC.

The chain recombines TRBV7-2 with TRBJ2-1; D remains unclear. The CDR3 loop spans 12 amino acids. Per germline, CDR1 SGHTA and CDR2 FQGNSA. V lost 1 base and J 8 bases, leaving 6 bases between the germline ends. The CDR3 DNA reads TGTGCCAGCAGCTTAGGGAGTTATGAGCAGTTCTTC. Protein sequence: CASSLGSYEQFF.

The CDR3 nucleotides read TGCAGTGCTAGACTGACTAGCGGGAGGGCTAATGAGCAGTTCTTC. Amino acid sequence: CSARLTSGRANEQFF. The chain has TRBV20-1 and TRBJ2-1, with TRBD2 matching over 14 bases. Germline V gene data show CDR1 as DFQATT and CDR2 as SNEGSKA (reference sequence). Losses at the gene ends were 2 bases for V and 7 bases for J; bases not matched to a gene: 4. The CDR3 consists of 15 residues.

The table lists this clonotype with a few counts. This chain joins TRBV6-5 and TRBJ1-2; no firm D call. Trimming pared 0 bases from V and 4 bases from J, leaving 12 bases between. Germline loops: CDR1 MNHEY, CDR2 SVGAGI. The CDR3 contains 15 residues. This chain's CDR3 is CASSYSSGGSYGYTF. CDR3 bases: TGTGCCAGCAGTTACTCGAGCGGTGGGAGCTATGGCTACACCTTC.

The V gene is TRBV20-1, the J gene TRBJ1-1, with a possible D match to TRBD1 (6 bases). The CDR3 runs to 15 residues. Germline CDR1 DFQATT, CDR2 SNEGSKA (reference sequence). Trimming took 2 bases from V and 0 from J, leaving 13 bases between them. The CDR3 DNA follows: TGCAGTGCTAGATCCGGGACATTGATGAACACTGAAGCTTTCTTT. Translating gives CSARSGTLMNTEAFF.

This clonotype was counted a few times. This chain joins TRBV19 and TRBJ2-7; D might be TRBD1 or TRBD2, each matching 5 bases. CDR1 LNHDA and CDR2 SQIVND come from the germline V gene (reference sequence). The germline V and J ends were trimmed by 3 bases and 2 bases, with 8 bases remaining between them. This CDR3 has 13 residues. DNA for the CDR3: TGTGCCAGTAGTATCCAGGGACCCTACGAGCAGTACTTC. It translates to CASSIQGPYEQYF. Complete variable domain (other parts from reference TRBV19 and TRBJ2-7): DGGITQSPKYLFRKEGQNVTLSCEQNLNHDAMYWYRQDPGQGLRLIYYSQIVNDFQKGDIAEGYSVSREKKESFPLTVTSAQKNPTAFYLCASSIQGPYEQYFGPGTRLTVT.

This chain joins TRBV15 and TRBJ2-1, with D possibly being TRBD2 (5 bases). V lost 1 base and J 5 bases, leaving 15 bases between the germline ends. Germline V lookup: CDR1 LNHNV, CDR2 YYDKDF (reference sequence). This CDR3 contains 16 residues. CDR3 sequence: CATSRGSRPGNNEQFF. CDR3 nucleotides: TGTGCCACCAGCAGAGGGAGCAGACCGGGGAACAATGAGCAGTTCTTC.

In this sample, this clonotype turned up a few times. The CDR3 here is CASSIRTPLNTEAFF. As DNA, the CDR3 is TGTGCCAGTAGTATACGGACGCCTCTTAACACTGAAGCTTTCTTT. The chain uses TRBV19 and TRBJ1-1, with D unresolved. Germline CDR1 LNHDA, CDR2 SQIVND (reference sequence). Trimming removed 2 bases from V and 2 bases from J, with 12 bases in between. The CDR3 has 15 amino acids.

This chain connects TRBV7-2 to TRBJ2-1, with 7 bases aligning to TRBD2. There are 16 residues in the CDR3. Per the germline V gene, CDR1 is SGHTA and CDR2 is FQGNSA. V was pared by 1 base and J by 4 bases, with 7 bases of the junction left unmatched. The CDR3 is CASSLGRAGVYNEQFF. The CDR3, as DNA: TGTGCCAGCAGCTTAGGGCGGGCGGGAGTTTACAATGAGCAGTTCTTC.

V is TRBV10-3 and J is TRBJ2-5; D remains ambiguous. Trimming cost V 7 bases and J 0 bases, with 9 bases left between them. CDR1 and CDR2 from the germline V gene are ENHRY and SYGVKD. The CDR3 contains 13 residues. CDR3 in DNA: TGTGCCATCAACGGTCCGAACCAAGAGACCCAGTACTTC. Protein: CAINGPNQETQYF.

V gene TRBV12-3 or TRBV12-4 combines with J gene TRBJ1-5; no firm D call. The CDR3 covers 15 residues. Trimming stripped 3 bases from V and 5 bases from J, with 14 bases between. Here the CDR3 DNA reads TGTGCCAGCAGTTTGGTGCAGCTGCTCGATCAGCCCCAGCATTTT. Its protein is CASSLVQLLDQPQHF.

The gene calls are TRBV12-3 or TRBV12-4 and TRBJ2-2; TRBD1 is a possible D gene (6 bases). The CDR3 is made up of 17 amino acids. Trimming shortened V by 2 bases and J by 6 bases, and 19 bases separated the two germline ends. CDR3 coding DNA: TGTGCCAGCAGTTTATATACAGGGAGAAACGTCGCCGGGGAGCTGTTTTTT. It encodes CASSLYTGRNVAGELFF.

The CDR3: CASSPVVETQYF. CDR3 DNA sequence: TGTGCCAGCTCACCAGTGGTTGAGACCCAGTACTTC. The chain recombines TRBV18 with TRBJ2-5; no firm D call. V lost 2 bases and J 5 bases, leaving 6 bases between the germline ends. The CDR3 sequence is 12 residues long. Germline V gene sequence: CDR1 KGHSH, CDR2 LQKENI.

This clonotype came up a few times. The V gene is TRBV29-1, the J gene TRBJ2-1; no clear D gene. This CDR3 has 8 amino acids. Trimming stripped 7 bases from V and 9 bases from J, with 4 bases between. Looked up from germline, CDR1 is SQVTM and CDR2 is ANQGSEA. The CDR3 DNA is TGCAGCGGGGGTGAGCAGTTCTTC. Translating it yields CSGGEQFF.

This chain connects TRBV20-1 to TRBJ2-2, with 8 bases that match TRBD1. The germline V gene has CDR1 DFQATT and CDR2 SNEGSKA (reference sequence). The V gene end was trimmed by 4 bases and the J gene end by 0 bases; junction bases not matched to a gene: 1. The CDR3 runs 14 residues. As DNA, the CDR3 is TGCAGTGCTACGGGACAGGCGAACACCGGGGAGCTGTTTTTT. Translation gives CSATGQANTGELFF.

In its sample, this clonotype was seen a few times. This chain connects TRBV12-3 or TRBV12-4 to TRBJ2-7; 11 bases match TRBD2. This CDR3 region has 15 residues. With 5 bases clipped from V and 4 bases from J, the junction kept 7 bases outside the gene matches. In DNA, the CDR3 is TGTGCCAGCAGTACTCCGGGACTAGCGGATTACGAGCAGTACTTC. As protein: CASSTPGLADYEQYF.

This clonotype was recorded a few times. J is TRBJ1-1 and V is TRBV20-1, with D hard to call. The CDR3 length is 11 residues. The V end was cut by 3 bases, the J end by 6 bases, with 8 bases between. The germline V gene has CDR1 DFQATT and CDR2 SNEGSKA (reference sequence). The CDR3 DNA sequence: TGCAGTGCTAGGAGGGATTCTGAAGCTTTCTTT. As protein: CSARRDSEAFF.

This clonotype was seen a handful of times. The chain has TRBV5-5 and TRBJ2-2, with no clear D. V was trimmed by 0 bases and J by 5 bases, leaving 8 bases between them. In germline, CDR1 is SGHKS, CDR2 YYEKEE (reference sequence). The CDR3 length is 14 residues. The DNA of the CDR3 is TGTGCCAGCAGCTTGGAAACTGGGACCGGGGAGCTGTTTTTT. It yields the protein CASSLETGTGELFF.

This clonotype has just a few counts. The chain couples TRBV10-3 to TRBJ2-7, with D possibly being TRBD1 (6 bases). The CDR3 extends over 13 amino acids. Germline V gene data show CDR1 as ENHRY and CDR2 as SYGVKD. The germline V and J ends were trimmed by 8 bases and 2 bases, with 13 bases remaining between them. CDR3 protein: CAIGIGQTYEQYF. As DNA, the CDR3 is TGTGCCATCGGCATCGGACAGACCTACGAGCAGTACTTC.